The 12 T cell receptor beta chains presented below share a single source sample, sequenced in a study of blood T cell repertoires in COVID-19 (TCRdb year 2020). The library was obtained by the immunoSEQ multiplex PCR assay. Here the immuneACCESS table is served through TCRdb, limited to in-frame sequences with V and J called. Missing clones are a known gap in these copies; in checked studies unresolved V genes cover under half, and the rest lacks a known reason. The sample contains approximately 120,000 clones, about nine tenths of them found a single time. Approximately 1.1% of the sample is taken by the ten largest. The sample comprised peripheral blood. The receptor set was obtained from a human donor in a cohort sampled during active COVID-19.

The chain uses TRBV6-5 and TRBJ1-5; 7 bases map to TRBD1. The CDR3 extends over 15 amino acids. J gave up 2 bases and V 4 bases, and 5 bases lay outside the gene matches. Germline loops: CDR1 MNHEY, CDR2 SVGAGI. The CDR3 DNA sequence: TGTGCCAGCAGTTTGCGGACAGGCCGCAATCAGCCCCAGCATTTT. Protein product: CASSLRTGRNQPQHF.

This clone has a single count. The CDR3 loop is CASSPSPGLAEFNEQFF. The CDR3 nucleotides read TGTGCCAGCAGCCCCAGCCCCGGACTAGCGGAGTTCAATGAGCAGTTCTTC. The chain carries TRBV9 and TRBJ2-1; TRBD2 matches 10 bases. Unmatched junction bases numbered 13, after V lost 4 bases and J lost 6 bases. Germline V gene sequence: CDR1 SGDLS, CDR2 YYNGEE. CDR3 length: 17 residues.

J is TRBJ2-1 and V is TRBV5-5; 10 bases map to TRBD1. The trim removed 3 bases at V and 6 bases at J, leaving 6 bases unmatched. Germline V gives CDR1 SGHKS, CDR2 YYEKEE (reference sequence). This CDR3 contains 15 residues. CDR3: CASSWSGTGANEQFF. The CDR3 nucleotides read TGTGCCAGCAGCTGGAGCGGGACAGGGGCCAATGAGCAGTTCTTC.

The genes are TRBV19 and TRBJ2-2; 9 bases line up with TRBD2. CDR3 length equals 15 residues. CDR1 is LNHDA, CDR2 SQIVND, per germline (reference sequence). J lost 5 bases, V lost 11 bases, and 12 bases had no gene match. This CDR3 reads CAASGGAGGTGELFF. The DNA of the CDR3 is TGTGCCGCCTCCGGGGGGGCGGGGGGGACCGGGGAGCTGTTTTTT.

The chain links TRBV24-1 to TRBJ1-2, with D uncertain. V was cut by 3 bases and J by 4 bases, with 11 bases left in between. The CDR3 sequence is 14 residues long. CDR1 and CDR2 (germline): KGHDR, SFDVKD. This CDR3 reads CATSDANRAYGYTF. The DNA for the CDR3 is TGTGCCACCAGTGATGCCAACAGAGCCTATGGCTACACCTTC.

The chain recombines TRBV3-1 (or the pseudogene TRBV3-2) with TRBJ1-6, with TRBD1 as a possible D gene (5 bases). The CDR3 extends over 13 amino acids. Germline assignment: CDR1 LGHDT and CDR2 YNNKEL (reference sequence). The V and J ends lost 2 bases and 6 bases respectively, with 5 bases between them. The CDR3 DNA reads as TGTGCCAGCAGCCAACAGGGTAATTCACCCCTCCACTTT. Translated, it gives CASSQQGNSPLHF.

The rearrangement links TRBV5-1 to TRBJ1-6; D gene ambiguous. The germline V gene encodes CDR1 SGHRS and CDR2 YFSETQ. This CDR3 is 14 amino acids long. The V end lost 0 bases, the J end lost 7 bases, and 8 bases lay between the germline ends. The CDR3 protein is CASSLGGKNSPLHF. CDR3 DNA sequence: TGCGCCAGCAGCTTGGGAGGCAAGAATTCACCCCTCCACTTT.

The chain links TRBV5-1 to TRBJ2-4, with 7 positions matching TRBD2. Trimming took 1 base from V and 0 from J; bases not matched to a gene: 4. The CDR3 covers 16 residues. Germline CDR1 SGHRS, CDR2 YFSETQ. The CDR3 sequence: CASSLSGDLAKNIQYF. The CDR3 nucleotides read TGCGCCAGCAGCTTGAGCGGGGACCTAGCCAAAAACATTCAGTACTTC.

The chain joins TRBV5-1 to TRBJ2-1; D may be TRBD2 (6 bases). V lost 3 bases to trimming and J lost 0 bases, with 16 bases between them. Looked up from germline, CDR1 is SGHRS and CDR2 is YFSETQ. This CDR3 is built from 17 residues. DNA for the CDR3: TGCGCCAGCAGCTCCGTCCTATCGGGGGTCTCCTACAATGAGCAGTTCTTC. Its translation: CASSSVLSGVSYNEQFF.

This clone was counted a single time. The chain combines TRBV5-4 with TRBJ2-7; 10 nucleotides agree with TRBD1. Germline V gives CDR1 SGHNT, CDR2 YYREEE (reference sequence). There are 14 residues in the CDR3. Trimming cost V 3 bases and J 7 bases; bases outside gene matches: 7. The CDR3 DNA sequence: TGTGCCAGCAGCTCCGGGACAGGGGCAGGGGAGCAGTACTTC. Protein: CASSSGTGAGEQYF.

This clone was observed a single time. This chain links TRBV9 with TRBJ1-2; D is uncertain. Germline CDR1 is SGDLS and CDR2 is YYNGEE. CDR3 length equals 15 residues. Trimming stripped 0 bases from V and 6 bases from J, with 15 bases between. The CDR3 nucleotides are TGTGCCAGCAGCGTAGCTGGGAGCAGGCATAATGGCTACACCTTC. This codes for CASSVAGSRHNGYTF.

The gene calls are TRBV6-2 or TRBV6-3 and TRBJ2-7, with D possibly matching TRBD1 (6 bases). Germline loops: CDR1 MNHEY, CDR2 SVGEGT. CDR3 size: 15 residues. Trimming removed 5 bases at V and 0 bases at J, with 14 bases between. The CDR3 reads CASSRRTAISYEQYF. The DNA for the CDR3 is TGTGCCAGCAGTAGAAGGACAGCGATCTCCTACGAGCAGTACTTC.